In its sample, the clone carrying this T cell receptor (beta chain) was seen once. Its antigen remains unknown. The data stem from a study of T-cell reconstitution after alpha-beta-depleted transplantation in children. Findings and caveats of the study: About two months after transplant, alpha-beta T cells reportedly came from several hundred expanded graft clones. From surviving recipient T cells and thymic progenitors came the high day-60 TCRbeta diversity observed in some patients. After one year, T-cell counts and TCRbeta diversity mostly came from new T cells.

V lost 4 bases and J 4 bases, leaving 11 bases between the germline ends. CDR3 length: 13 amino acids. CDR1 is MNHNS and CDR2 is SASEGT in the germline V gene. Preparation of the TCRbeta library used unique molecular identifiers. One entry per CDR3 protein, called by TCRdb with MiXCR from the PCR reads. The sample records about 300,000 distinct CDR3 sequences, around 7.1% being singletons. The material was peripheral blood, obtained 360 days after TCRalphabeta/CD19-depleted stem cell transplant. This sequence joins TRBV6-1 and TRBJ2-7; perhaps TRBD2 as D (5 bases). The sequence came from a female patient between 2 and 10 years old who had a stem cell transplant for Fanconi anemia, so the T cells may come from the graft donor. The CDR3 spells CASSAAGWYEQYF. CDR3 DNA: TGTGCCAGCAGTGCTGCGGGTTGGTACGAGCAGTACTTC.